This T cell receptor beta chain was recovered during a study of blood T cell repertoires in COVID-19. The CDR3 has 16 amino acids. V was clipped by 2 bases and J by 2 bases; unmatched bases: 5. Per germline, CDR1 LGHDT and CDR2 YNNKEL (reference sequence). Assay used: immunoSEQ multiplex PCR; TCRdb lists only in-frame clones, some missing. Of about 340,000 clones detected, approximately 83% appear once; the ten largest clones hold 4% to 5%. The sample comprised PBMCs or T cells enriched from blood (not recorded which). This receptor was obtained from a woman in her 40s with acute COVID-19. The chain joins TRBV3-1 (or the pseudogene TRBV3-2) to TRBJ1-1; 10 bases fit TRBD1. CDR3 coding DNA: TGTGCCAGCAGCCAATGGGGGACAGGGGCCAACACTGAAGCTTTCTTT. This gives the protein CASSQWGTGANTEAFF.